Listed below are T cell receptor beta chains from one sample, sequenced in a study of blood T cell repertoires in COVID-19. Data came from immunoSEQ multiplex PCR; TCRdb stores just in-frame clones and leaves some out. The sample yields 250,000 or so clones, 80% to 90% seen once. The sequenced sample consisted of PBMCs or T cells enriched from blood (not recorded which). Receptors originate from a woman aged 45-65 years who had been exposed to COVID-19. Both conserved end residues are part of each CDR3. The D gene is left open where the match is weak. Size is omitted from some rows. Given values are once, few, many or a class for expanded clones.

abundance: NA
d_gene: TRBD1
j_gene: TRBJ1-4
v_gene: TRBV3-1/TRBV3-2
CDR3nt: TGTGCCAGCAGCCCCGCCCGCCCCGGGACAGGGGGAGAAAAACTGTTTTTT
CDR3aa: CASSPARPGTGGEKLFF

abundance: NA
d_gene: NA
j_gene: TRBJ2-2
v_gene: TRBV14
CDR3nt: TGTGCCAGCAGCCAAGTCCAGGCGAACACCGGGGAGCTGTTTTTT
CDR3aa: CASSQVQANTGELFF

abundance: NA
d_gene: NA
j_gene: TRBJ2-2
v_gene: TRBV3-1/TRBV3-2
CDR3nt: TGTGCCAGCAGCCAAGATATCCCGACAGCCACCGGGGAGCTGTTTTTT
CDR3aa: CASSQDIPTATGELFF

abundance: NA
d_gene: TRBD1
j_gene: TRBJ1-6
v_gene: TRBV7-2
CDR3nt: TGTGCCAGCAGCTCTACAGGGGCCCTTTTCTCCTATAATTCACCCCTCCACTTT
CDR3aa: CASSSTGALFSYNSPLHF

abundance: few
d_gene: NA
j_gene: TRBJ2-6
v_gene: TRBV16
CDR3nt: TGTGCCAGCAGAAGTTTTGCGGGCGGGGCCAACGTCCTGACTTTC
CDR3aa: CASRSFAGGANVLTF

abundance: NA
d_gene: NA
j_gene: TRBJ1-5
v_gene: TRBV27
CDR3nt: TGTGCCAGCAGTTTCCAGGGCTATAGCAATCAGCCCCAGCATTTT
CDR3aa: CASSFQGYSNQPQHF

abundance: NA
d_gene: NA
j_gene: TRBJ1-1
v_gene: TRBV19
CDR3nt: TGTACCCTTACGGTAGGGGAAAACACTGAAGCTTTCTTT
CDR3aa: CTLTVGENTEAFF

abundance: NA
d_gene: TRBD1
j_gene: TRBJ1-2
v_gene: TRBV24-1
CDR3nt: TGTGCCACCAGTGATCCCACGGGACAGAACTATGGCTACACCTTC
CDR3aa: CATSDPTGQNYGYTF

abundance: NA
d_gene: TRBD1
j_gene: TRBJ1-5
v_gene: TRBV6-5
CDR3nt: TGTGCCAGCAGTAATACAGGGGGCCTTAATCAGCCCCAGCATTTT
CDR3aa: CASSNTGGLNQPQHF

abundance: NA
d_gene: NA
j_gene: TRBJ1-6
v_gene: TRBV27
CDR3nt: TGTGCCAGCAGCGGGACACCCCTTAATTCACCCCTCCACTTT
CDR3aa: CASSGTPLNSPLHF

abundance: NA
d_gene: NA
j_gene: TRBJ1-1
v_gene: TRBV5-6
CDR3nt: TGTGCCAGCAGCTTGCGGGGGGGCTCGGGTACTGAAGCTTTCTTT
CDR3aa: CASSLRGGSGTEAFF

abundance: NA
d_gene: TRBD1
j_gene: TRBJ1-2
v_gene: TRBV5-1
CDR3nt: TGCGCCAGCAGCTGGACAGGCGACACCTATGGCTACACCTTC
CDR3aa: CASSWTGDTYGYTF

abundance: once
d_gene: TRBD2
j_gene: TRBJ2-2
v_gene: TRBV14
CDR3nt: TGTGCCAGCAGCCAAGTAAGACTAGCGGCCGGGGAGCTGTTTTTT
CDR3aa: CASSQVRLAAGELFF

abundance: NA
d_gene: NA
j_gene: TRBJ2-7
v_gene: TRBV20-1
CDR3nt: TGCAGTGCTAGAGAGGCCGAGCAGTACTTC
CDR3aa: CSAREAEQYF